These 18 T cell receptor beta chains share one sample of origin, sequenced in a study of cytomegalovirus exposure and HLA in healthy donors. PCR was performed using 60 Vbeta and 13 Jbeta primers. The protocol was immunoSEQ multiplex PCR, while the TCRdb copy is restricted to in-frame clones and leaves out a portion. In total, the table holds 190,000 or so clones. Sequenced: PBMCs. These receptors were taken from a boy under 18 in good health and CMV-seronegative.

The V call is TRBV30, the J call TRBJ2-7, with D possibly matching TRBD1 (5 bases). This CDR3 region has 12 residues. The germline V gene has CDR1 GTSNPN and CDR2 SVGIG (reference sequence). Trimming removed 5 bases from V and 3 bases from J, with 11 bases in between. DNA of the CDR3: TGTGCCTGGTCTGGACACGACTACGAGCAGTACTTC. Its protein is CAWSGHDYEQYF.

This sequence joins TRBV6-6 and TRBJ1-4, with D maybe TRBD1 (6 bases). V was cut by 6 bases and J by 0 bases, with 14 bases left in between. The CDR3 totals 16 residues. CDR1 is MNHNY, CDR2 SVGAGI, per germline (reference sequence). CDR3 amino acids: CASSPGQIATNEKLFF. The CDR3 DNA is TGTGCCAGCAGCCCAGGACAGATTGCAACTAATGAAAAACTGTTTTTT.

The genes are TRBV7-6 and TRBJ2-7; TRBD1 aligns across 9 bases. CDR3 length: 16 amino acids. The V gene's germline CDR1 is SGHVS and CDR2 FNYEAQ. With V trimmed by 1 base and J by 4 bases, 8 bases remained unmatched. CDR3 DNA sequence: TGTGCCAGCAGCTTAGATCCGGGACAGGGTCTTTACGAGCAGTACTTC. It specifies CASSLDPGQGLYEQYF.

V usage is TRBV28 and J usage is TRBJ2-7; TRBD2 matches at 9 bases. The V gene end was trimmed by 3 bases and the J gene end by 5 bases; junction bases not matched to a gene: 14. The germline V gene encodes CDR1 MDHEN and CDR2 SYDVKM. This CDR3 contains 17 residues. CDR3 DNA sequence: TGTGCCAGCAGTTTTTTTCTAGCGGGGCCATTATGGGACGAGCAGTACTTC. The encoded protein is CASSFFLAGPLWDEQYF.

J is TRBJ2-3 and V is TRBV11-2, with 10 bases identical to TRBD1. CDR3 size: 15 residues. Germline-derived CDR1 and CDR2 are SGHAT and FQNNGV. The J segment lost 1 base and the V segment lost 3 bases, leaving 1 base of the junction unmatched. Here the CDR3 reads CASSLTGGRTDTQYF. CDR3 nucleotides: TGTGCCAGCAGCTTGACAGGGGGCCGCACAGATACGCAGTATTTT.

The chain couples TRBV19 to TRBJ1-5; D is perhaps TRBD1 (5 bases). CDR1 is LNHDA, CDR2 SQIVND, per germline (reference sequence). This CDR3 spans 16 amino acids. V lost 7 bases and J 4 bases, leaving 20 bases between the germline ends. CDR3 bases: TGTGCCAGTAAACCGTTCGGAGACAGCCTGAATCAGCCCCAGCATTTT. Encoded protein: CASKPFGDSLNQPQHF. Supplemented by reference TRBV19 and TRBJ1-5, the full variable domain reads DGGITQSPKYLFRKEGQNVTLSCEQNLNHDAMYWYRQDPGQGLRLIYYSQIVNDFQKGDIAEGYSVSREKKESFPLTVTSAQKNPTAFYLCASKPFGDSLNQPQHFGDGTRLSIL.

This chain's CDR3 is CSGIRAGGETQYF. CDR3 nucleotides: TGCAGCGGAATTCGAGCGGGTGGAGAGACCCAGTACTTC. This chain joins TRBV29-1 and TRBJ2-5, with a weak D call TRBD2 (6 bases). The CDR3 has 13 residues. V lost 7 bases, J lost 4 bases, and 16 bases lay in between. The germline V gene encodes CDR1 SQVTM and CDR2 ANQGSEA.

This chain joins TRBV7-9 and TRBJ2-1; TRBD2 agrees at 7 bases. CDR1 is SEHNR, CDR2 FQNEAQ, per germline (reference sequence). V dropped 5 bases and J dropped 5; count of bases not matched to a gene: 0. The CDR3 sequence is 12 residues long. CDR3 region: CASSRGDNEQFF. In DNA, the CDR3 is TGTGCCAGCAGCCGGGGGGACAATGAGCAGTTCTTC.

The rearrangement uses TRBV14 and TRBJ2-7; weak D call: TRBD2 (6 bases). Germline loops: CDR1 SGHDN, CDR2 FVKESK. There are 15 residues in the CDR3. The V gene lost 0 bases and the J gene lost 5 bases, with 14 bases spanning the gap. CDR3 nucleotides: TGTGCCAGCAGCCAAGATTTGCGGGAAATTAACGAGCAGTACTTC. This encodes CASSQDLREINEQYF.

The J gene is TRBJ1-1, the V gene TRBV12-5; D remains unclear. CDR1 is LGHNT, CDR2 FRNRAP, per germline. V was clipped by 6 bases and J by 1 base, with 12 bases between them. This CDR3 is built from 14 residues. The CDR3 nucleotides read TGTGCTAGTGGATATCAGACACAGAACACTGAAGCTTTCTTT. Translated: CASGYQTQNTEAFF.

This chain uses TRBV9 with TRBJ2-2; tentatively, D is TRBD2 (6 bases). The CDR3 sequence is 16 residues long. With 1 base removed from V and 5 bases from J, the gap between germline ends came to 15 bases. The germline CDR1 and CDR2 sequences are SGDLS and YYNGEE. This CDR3 reads CASSVRERAGTGELFF. The DNA of the CDR3 is TGTGCCAGCAGCGTACGGGAGCGGGCAGGAACCGGGGAGCTGTTTTTT. The variable domain in full, completed from reference TRBV9 and TRBJ2-2, reads DSGVTQTPKHLITATGQRVTLRCSPRSGDLSVYWYQQSLDQGLQFLIQYYNGEERAKGNILERFSAQQFPDLHSELNLSSLELGDSALYFCASSVRERAGTGELFFGEGSRLTVL.

The V and J genes are TRBV11-3 and TRBJ2-7; D ambiguous. With 0 bases removed from V and 1 base from J, the gap between germline ends came to 4 bases. The germline V gene encodes CDR1 SGHNT and CDR2 YENEEA. The CDR3 loop spans 13 amino acids. CDR3 DNA: TGTGCCAGCAGCTTAGAGGAGTCCTACGAGCAGTACTTC. Its protein is CASSLEESYEQYF.

The chain has TRBV27 and TRBJ2-7, with a possible D match to TRBD2 (5 bases). CDR3 length equals 13 residues. The ends were cut back, 8 bases at V and 0 bases at J, with 11 bases in the middle. CDR1 is MNHEY, CDR2 SMNVEV, per germline (reference sequence). The CDR3 DNA follows: TGTGCCAGCGGAGACGGGGTCTCCTACGAGCAGTACTTC. Translation: CASGDGVSYEQYF.

J is TRBJ1-1 and V is TRBV11-2; no clear D. The V and J ends lost 2 bases and 1 base respectively, with 5 bases between them. The CDR3 consists of 13 residues. CDR1 and CDR2 (germline): SGHAT, FQNNGV. CDR3 DNA sequence: TGTGCCAGCAGCTTAACACAGAACACTGAAGCTTTCTTT. This encodes CASSLTQNTEAFF.

This sequence joins TRBV14 and TRBJ2-7; D call uncertain. CDR1 SGHDN and CDR2 FVKESK come from the germline V gene. The CDR3 is 16 amino acids. The V end was cut by 0 bases, the J end by 0 bases, with 12 bases between. The CDR3 nucleotides read TGTGCCAGCAGCCAAGACCGCGAGCTGAGCTCCTACGAGCAGTACTTC. It yields the protein CASSQDRELSSYEQYF. The entire variable domain, with the rest obtained from reference TRBV14 and TRBJ2-7, is as follows: EAGVTQFPSHSVIEKGQTVTLRCDPISGHDNLYWYRRVMGKEIKFLLHFVKESKQDESGMPNNRFLAERTGGTYSTLKVQPAELEDSGVYFCASSQDRELSSYEQYFGPGTRLTVT.

The V gene is TRBV10-3, the J gene TRBJ2-1, with a possible D match to TRBD2 (7 bases). CDR3 length: 14 residues. The germline V gene encodes CDR1 ENHRY and CDR2 SYGVKD. V was clipped by 8 bases and J by 10 bases, with 21 bases between them. CDR3 DNA: TGTGCCATCGGACGGGGGGCCCAGGTGGGGGAGCAGTTCTTC. It translates to CAIGRGAQVGEQFF.

This rearrangement joins TRBV9 to TRBJ1-2; D might be TRBD1 (5 bases). Trimming cost V 0 bases and J 1 base, with 13 bases left between them. The CDR3 consists of 16 residues. Germline CDR1 is SGDLS and CDR2 is YYNGEE. The DNA for the CDR3 is TGTGCCAGCAGCGTAGGCCCTTTGGGACTTAACTATGGCTACACCTTC. Its translation: CASSVGPLGLNYGYTF.

The CDR3 reads CASSSLGQGKYEQYF. The CDR3 DNA is TGTGCCAGCAGCTCGCTTGGACAGGGTAAGTACGAGCAGTACTTC. The chain couples TRBV11-1 to TRBJ2-7; 8 bases agree with TRBD1. Germline CDR1 and CDR2: SGHAT and FQDESV (reference sequence). V was pared by 4 bases and J by 4 bases, with 9 bases of the junction left unmatched. This CDR3 is built from 15 residues.